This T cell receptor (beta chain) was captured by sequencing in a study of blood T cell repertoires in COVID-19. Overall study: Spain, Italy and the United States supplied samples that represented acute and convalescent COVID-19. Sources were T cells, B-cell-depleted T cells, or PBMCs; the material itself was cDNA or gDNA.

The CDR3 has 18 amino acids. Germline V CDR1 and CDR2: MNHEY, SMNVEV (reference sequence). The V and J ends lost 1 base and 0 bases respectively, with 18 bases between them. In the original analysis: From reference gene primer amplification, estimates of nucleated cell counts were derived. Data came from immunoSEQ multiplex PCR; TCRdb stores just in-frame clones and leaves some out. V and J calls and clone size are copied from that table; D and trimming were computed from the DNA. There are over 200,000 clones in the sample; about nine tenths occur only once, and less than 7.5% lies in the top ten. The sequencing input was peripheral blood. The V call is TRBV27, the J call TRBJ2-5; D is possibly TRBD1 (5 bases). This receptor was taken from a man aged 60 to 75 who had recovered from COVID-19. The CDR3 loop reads CASSLWSGAYGNQETQYF. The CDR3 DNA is TGTGCCAGCAGTTTATGGAGTGGGGCCTATGGGAACCAAGAGACCCAGTACTTC.